The rows below give T cell receptor beta chains drawn from one sample of a study of blood T cells in healthy people across ages. TCRdb recomputed calls from the 5' RACE reads with MiXCR, one row per CDR3 protein. The table has about 650,000 distinct CDR3 sequences, roughly 32% seen once. The sequencing input was blood. The origin of the receptors is an elderly woman in good health. CDR3s include the opening cysteine and the closing phenylalanine or tryptophan. D genes are given only for firm matches. Clone size is shown for a subset of rows, as once, few, many or a class of expanded clone.

clone size: -; D gene: TRBD1; J gene: TRBJ2-1; V gene: TRBV5-1; CDR3 protein: CASSYRTGSDEQFF; CDR3 DNA: TGCGCCAGCAGTTACAGGACAGGGAGTGATGAGCAGTTCTTC
clone size: many; D gene: -; J gene: TRBJ1-5; V gene: TRBV4-3; CDR3 protein: CASSQDQYQPQHF; CDR3 DNA: TGCGCCAGCAGCCAAGATCAGTACCAGCCCCAGCATTTT
clone size: -; D gene: TRBD1; J gene: TRBJ2-1; V gene: TRBV6-5; CDR3 protein: CASSRGQGETQFF; CDR3 DNA: TGTGCCAGCAGTAGGGGACAGGGAGAGACCCAGTTCTTC
clone size: few; D gene: -; J gene: TRBJ1-1; V gene: TRBV20-1; CDR3 protein: CSALRTVGTEAFF; CDR3 DNA: TGCAGTGCTCTCCGGACAGTAGGCACTGAAGCTTTCTTT
clone size: many; D gene: TRBD1; J gene: TRBJ1-2; V gene: TRBV9; CDR3 protein: CASSSRPVGAAGGYGYTF; CDR3 DNA: TGTGCCAGCAGCTCCCGACCTGTGGGGGCGGCAGGGGGCTATGGCTACACCTTC
clone size: few; D gene: TRBD1; J gene: TRBJ1-1; V gene: TRBV3-1; CDR3 protein: CASSPRTGRTEAFF; CDR3 DNA: TGTGCCAGCAGCCCGCGGACAGGGCGTACTGAAGCTTTCTTT
clone size: -; D gene: -; J gene: TRBJ1-5; V gene: TRBV3-1; CDR3 protein: CASSQGVPRGRSNQPQHF; CDR3 DNA: TGTGCCAGCAGCCAAGGCGTCCCTAGGGGGAGGAGCAATCAGCCCCAGCATTTT
clone size: many; D gene: TRBD2; J gene: TRBJ2-7; V gene: TRBV7-8; CDR3 protein: CASSSVAGARYEQYF; CDR3 DNA: TGTGCCAGCAGCTCGGTAGCGGGGGCTCGCTACGAGCAGTACTTC
clone size: many; D gene: TRBD2; J gene: TRBJ2-1; V gene: TRBV2; CDR3 protein: CASQEGAGNNEQFF; CDR3 DNA: TGTGCCAGCCAAGAGGGAGCGGGGAATAATGAGCAGTTCTTC
clone size: many; D gene: -; J gene: TRBJ2-7; V gene: TRBV7-2; CDR3 protein: CASSLTGAGQSSYEQYF; CDR3 DNA: TGTGCCAGCAGCCTCACAGGAGCCGGCCAGAGCTCCTACGAGCAGTACTTC
clone size: few; D gene: -; J gene: TRBJ1-5; V gene: TRBV7-2; CDR3 protein: CASSLEAGRGQPQHF; CDR3 DNA: TGTGCCAGCAGCTTAGAAGCGGGGCGGGGGCAGCCCCAGCATTTT
clone size: many; D gene: -; J gene: TRBJ1-1; V gene: TRBV6-6; CDR3 protein: CASSYEGHTEAFF; CDR3 DNA: TGTGCCAGCAGTTACGAGGGGCACACTGAAGCTTTCTTT
clone size: once; D gene: -; J gene: TRBJ2-6; V gene: TRBV5-1; CDR3 protein: CASSLPRASGANVLTF; CDR3 DNA: TGCGCCAGCAGCTTGCCGAGGGCCTCTGGGGCCAACGTCCTGACTTTC
clone size: -; D gene: -; J gene: TRBJ1-5; V gene: TRBV6-2/TRBV6-3; CDR3 protein: CASRGGEWGQPQHF; CDR3 DNA: TGTGCCAGCAGGGGAGGGGAATGGGGTCAGCCCCAGCATTTT
clone size: many; D gene: -; J gene: TRBJ2-7; V gene: TRBV5-1; CDR3 protein: CASSSSTGRDEQYF; CDR3 DNA: TGCGCCAGCAGCTCGTCAACAGGGAGAGACGAGCAGTACTTC
clone size: many; D gene: -; J gene: TRBJ1-1; V gene: TRBV5-1; CDR3 protein: CASSFGFGKNTEAFF; CDR3 DNA: TGCGCCAGCAGCTTTGGGTTCGGCAAGAACACTGAAGCTTTCTTT
clone size: many; D gene: -; J gene: TRBJ1-5; V gene: TRBV20-1; CDR3 protein: CSARTDNSNQPQHF; CDR3 DNA: TGCAGTGCTAGAACGGATAATAGCAATCAGCCCCAGCATTTT
clone size: many; D gene: -; J gene: TRBJ2-3; V gene: TRBV3-1; CDR3 protein: CASSTRGLTDTQYF; CDR3 DNA: TGTGCCAGCAGCACTCGGGGCCTAACCGATACGCAGTATTTT
clone size: -; D gene: -; J gene: TRBJ1-2; V gene: TRBV6-5; CDR3 protein: CAAVAGTGYTF; CDR3 DNA: TGTGCCGCTGTGGCGGGTACAGGCTACACCTTC
clone size: -; D gene: TRBD2; J gene: TRBJ2-5; V gene: TRBV7-9; CDR3 protein: CASSNGLAGGRETQYF; CDR3 DNA: TGTGCCAGCAGCAATGGACTAGCGGGGGGGCGAGAGACCCAGTACTTC
clone size: many; D gene: TRBD2; J gene: TRBJ2-3; V gene: TRBV6-2/TRBV6-3; CDR3 protein: CASSYLGGASDTQYF; CDR3 DNA: TGTGCCAGCAGTTACCTCGGGGGGGCATCAGATACGCAGTATTTT
clone size: few; D gene: TRBD2; J gene: TRBJ2-5; V gene: TRBV10-2; CDR3 protein: CASSDPVGEGRETQYF; CDR3 DNA: TGCGCCAGCAGTGACCCTGTCGGGGAGGGCCGAGAGACCCAGTACTTC
clone size: many; D gene: TRBD1; J gene: TRBJ2-5; V gene: TRBV10-3; CDR3 protein: CAISQGVFQETQYF; CDR3 DNA: TGTGCCATCAGCCAGGGGGTATTCCAAGAGACCCAGTACTTC
clone size: many; D gene: -; J gene: TRBJ2-7; V gene: TRBV21-1; CDR3 protein: CASSVGPWDRTYEQYF; CDR3 DNA: TGTGCCAGCAGCGTCGGCCCTTGGGACAGAACCTACGAGCAGTACTTC
clone size: few; D gene: -; J gene: TRBJ1-5; V gene: TRBV6-2/TRBV6-3; CDR3 protein: CASSTSQGWNQPQHF; CDR3 DNA: TGTGCCAGCAGTACCTCCCAGGGCTGGAATCAGCCCCAGCATTTT
clone size: -; D gene: TRBD1; J gene: TRBJ2-1; V gene: TRBV5-5; CDR3 protein: CASSFAGGARRHEQFF; CDR3 DNA: TGTGCCAGCAGCTTTGCAGGGGGCGCGAGGCGCCATGAGCAGTTCTTC
clone size: many; D gene: TRBD2; J gene: TRBJ2-1; V gene: TRBV12-5; CDR3 protein: CASGSGGGAYEQFF; CDR3 DNA: TGTGCTAGTGGGAGTGGCGGGGGGGCCTATGAGCAGTTCTTC
clone size: -; D gene: TRBD2; J gene: TRBJ2-5; V gene: TRBV4-1; CDR3 protein: CASSPGTRAKTQYF; CDR3 DNA: TGCGCCAGCAGCCCCGGGACTAGGGCCAAGACCCAGTACTTC
clone size: many; D gene: -; J gene: TRBJ2-7; V gene: TRBV28; CDR3 protein: CASSFGSWSSYEQYF; CDR3 DNA: TGTGCCAGCAGTTTTGGGAGTTGGAGCTCCTACGAGCAGTACTTC
clone size: many; D gene: -; J gene: TRBJ2-5; V gene: TRBV12-3/TRBV12-4; CDR3 protein: CASSRSRAETQYF; CDR3 DNA: TGTGCCAGCAGCCGATCTCGGGCAGAGACCCAGTACTTC
clone size: -; D gene: -; J gene: TRBJ2-7; V gene: TRBV6-5; CDR3 protein: CASGYGGQGLYEQYF; CDR3 DNA: TGTGCCAGCGGTTACGGCGGGCAGGGGCTTTACGAGCAGTACTTC
clone size: -; D gene: -; J gene: TRBJ2-3; V gene: TRBV20-1; CDR3 protein: CSARAGSVTDTQYF; CDR3 DNA: TGCAGTGCAAGGGCGGGAAGTGTAACAGATACGCAGTATTTT
clone size: -; D gene: TRBD2; J gene: TRBJ2-1; V gene: TRBV3-1; CDR3 protein: CASSQEASGGIHYNEQFF; CDR3 DNA: TGTGCCAGCAGCCAAGAGGCTAGCGGGGGGATCCACTACAATGAGCAGTTCTTC
clone size: many; D gene: TRBD1; J gene: TRBJ1-1; V gene: TRBV24-1; CDR3 protein: CATSPQGIMNTEAFF; CDR3 DNA: TGTGCCACCTCTCCACAGGGGATTATGAACACTGAAGCTTTCTTT
clone size: many; D gene: -; J gene: TRBJ1-2; V gene: TRBV20-1; CDR3 protein: CSAQSKGRLWRYTF; CDR3 DNA: TGCAGTGCGCAATCAAAGGGCCGCCTATGGAGGTACACCTTC
clone size: many; D gene: TRBD1; J gene: TRBJ1-2; V gene: TRBV5-1; CDR3 protein: CASSLTPGTDDGYTF; CDR3 DNA: TGCGCCAGCAGCTTGACCCCCGGGACAGATGATGGCTACACCTTC
clone size: many; D gene: -; J gene: TRBJ2-1; V gene: TRBV27; CDR3 protein: CASSFEPHEQFF; CDR3 DNA: TGTGCCAGCAGTTTTGAACCCCATGAGCAGTTCTTC
clone size: many; D gene: -; J gene: TRBJ2-7; V gene: TRBV29-1; CDR3 protein: CSVRGRGSYEQYF; CDR3 DNA: TGCAGCGTCCGAGGCAGAGGTTCCTACGAGCAGTACTTC
clone size: -; D gene: -; J gene: TRBJ2-7; V gene: TRBV7-9; CDR3 protein: CASSRGGPRGDEQYF; CDR3 DNA: TGTGCCAGCAGCCGTGGGGGGCCCAGGGGCGATGAGCAGTACTTC
clone size: few; D gene: -; J gene: TRBJ2-5; V gene: TRBV30; CDR3 protein: CAWSVLPQETQYF; CDR3 DNA: TGTGCCTGGAGTGTACTTCCACAAGAGACCCAGTACTTC
clone size: -; D gene: -; J gene: TRBJ1-1; V gene: TRBV2; CDR3 protein: CASSEETGTTEAFF; CDR3 DNA: TGTGCCAGCAGTGAAGAGACAGGAACTACTGAAGCTTTCTTT
clone size: -; D gene: -; J gene: TRBJ2-5; V gene: TRBV29-1; CDR3 protein: CSVEEENQETQYF; CDR3 DNA: TGCAGCGTTGAAGAGGAAAACCAAGAGACCCAGTACTTC
clone size: many; D gene: -; J gene: TRBJ2-5; V gene: TRBV2; CDR3 protein: CASGRLVLKETQYF; CDR3 DNA: TGTGCCAGCGGCCGACTTGTTTTAAAAGAGACCCAGTACTTC
clone size: -; D gene: TRBD1; J gene: TRBJ1-5; V gene: TRBV5-1; CDR3 protein: CASSLMGQGEPQHF; CDR3 DNA: TGCGCCAGCAGCCTGATGGGACAGGGGGAGCCCCAGCATTTT
clone size: few; D gene: TRBD1; J gene: TRBJ2-5; V gene: TRBV2; CDR3 protein: CASSPNDRGRETQYF; CDR3 DNA: TGTGCCAGCAGCCCTAACGACAGGGGGCGTGAGACCCAGTACTTC
clone size: once; D gene: -; J gene: TRBJ2-3; V gene: TRBV7-6; CDR3 protein: CASGLSLSTDTQYF; CDR3 DNA: TGTGCCAGCGGCTTATCTCTTAGCACAGATACGCAGTATTTT
clone size: -; D gene: -; J gene: TRBJ1-6; V gene: TRBV5-1; CDR3 protein: CASSTDSGSPLHF; CDR3 DNA: TGCGCCAGCAGCACTGACAGCGGATCACCCCTCCACTTT
clone size: many; D gene: -; J gene: TRBJ2-7; V gene: TRBV4-1; CDR3 protein: CASSQERYEQYF; CDR3 DNA: TGCGCCAGCAGCCAAGAACGGTACGAGCAGTACTTC
clone size: many; D gene: -; J gene: TRBJ2-3; V gene: TRBV20-1; CDR3 protein: CSADSVTGRRDTQYF; CDR3 DNA: TGCAGTGCGGACTCAGTTACGGGGAGGAGGGATACGCAGTATTTT